Shown below are 24 T cell receptor beta chains from a single sample sequenced in a study of shared clonotypes between healthy human individuals. TCRdb's copy holds only in-frame clones and misses some; the assay was immunoSEQ multiplex PCR. The data hold approximately 1,500,000 clones, with 95% to 99% observed a single time. Sample: naive CD4+ T cells sorted from blood. Subset of the sample: CD45RA+ positively selected. The receptors were sampled from a man younger than 45 in good health.

The chain employs TRBV4-3 and TRBJ2-1, with 11 nucleotides matching TRBD2. CDR1 is LGHNA and CDR2 is YSLEER in the germline V gene. V lost 5 bases, J lost 7 bases, and 10 bases stayed unmatched. This CDR3 contains 16 residues. CDR3 nucleotides: TGCGCCAGCAGCAGATCCGGGACTAGCGGATTGAATGAGCAGTTCTTC. Translated, it gives CASSRSGTSGLNEQFF.

The chain couples TRBV10-3 to TRBJ2-7, with D maybe TRBD1 (5 bases). Germline-derived CDR1 and CDR2 are ENHRY and SYGVKD. Trimming cost V 0 bases and J 3 bases, with 15 bases left between them. The CDR3 spans 16 residues. DNA for the CDR3: TGTGCCATCAGTGAGTCAGTAGGCCTGGGGCTCTACGAGCAGTACTTC. It yields the protein CAISESVGLGLYEQYF.

This sequence joins TRBV23-1 and TRBJ2-7; possibly TRBD2 for D (5 bases). TRBV23-1 is treated as an ORF (open reading frame) with a function not yet certain. Trimming took off 7 bases at V and 6 bases at J, with 19 bases between the two ends. This CDR3 region has 14 residues. Here the CDR3 DNA reads TGCGCCAGCACTAAATACAATCGGGGTCCCGAGCAGTACTTC. This gives the protein CASTKYNRGPEQYF.

The V call is TRBV7-9, the J call TRBJ2-2, with D unclear. V lost 6 bases to trimming and J lost 2 bases, with 13 bases between them. The V gene's germline CDR1 is SEHNR and CDR2 FQNEAQ (reference sequence). The CDR3 is 15 amino acids. The chain's CDR3 is CASRAYTINTGELFF. CDR3 in DNA: TGTGCCAGCAGGGCCTACACAATCAACACCGGGGAGCTGTTTTTT.

This chain uses TRBV6-6 with TRBJ1-3; perhaps TRBD1 as D (6 bases). The CDR3 runs to 13 residues. Germline lookup yields CDR1 MNHNY and CDR2 SVGAGI (reference sequence). V lost 6 bases and J lost 3, with 9 bases in between. DNA of the CDR3: TGTGCCAGCAGGAAGGGGGATGGAAACACCATATATTTT. Its protein is CASRKGDGNTIYF.

This chain uses TRBV11-2 with TRBJ2-4; D not resolved. V gave up 5 bases and J gave up 8 bases, with 10 bases separating them. Germline CDR1 SGHAT, CDR2 FQNNGV. CDR3 length: 12 amino acids. CDR3 bases: TGTGCCAGCAGCATTAGTGGGGACATTCAGTACTTC. Residues: CASSISGDIQYF.

This chain joins TRBV29-1 and TRBJ1-1, with TRBD1 identical over 10 bases. V was pared by 7 bases and J by 2 bases, with 4 bases of the junction left unmatched. CDR3 size: 13 residues. CDR1 is SQVTM and CDR2 is ANQGSEA in the germline V gene. CDR3 residues: CSAMTGGNTEAFF. CDR3 sequence (DNA): TGCAGCGCCATGACAGGGGGCAACACTGAAGCTTTCTTT.

The rearrangement links TRBV4-1 to TRBJ2-1, with 12 bases matching TRBD2. Germline V lookup: CDR1 MGHRA, CDR2 YSYEKL. V shed 0 bases, J shed 4 bases, and the junction held 16 bases outside the gene matches. The length of the CDR3 is 21 residues. The CDR3 protein is CASSQDGTSGRIGGSYNEQFF. CDR3 in DNA: TGCGCCAGCAGCCAAGATGGAACTAGCGGGAGGATCGGGGGCTCTTACAATGAGCAGTTCTTC.

The chain combines TRBV7-9 with TRBJ2-1, with 11 bases fitting TRBD2. The CDR3 runs 17 residues. CDR1 and CDR2 from the germline V gene are SEHNR and FQNEAQ (reference sequence). Trimming took 4 bases from V and 6 from J; bases not matched to a gene: 11. In nucleotides, the CDR3 is TGTGCCAGCAGCTCCTATAAAACTAGCGGGAGTATCAATGAGCAGTTCTTC. Amino acid sequence: CASSSYKTSGSINEQFF.

The genes are TRBV28 and TRBJ1-5; D call uncertain. The germline gives CDR1 MDHEN, CDR2 SYDVKM. CDR3 length: 16 amino acids. V gave up 8 bases and J gave up 1 base, with 18 bases separating them. Here the CDR3 DNA reads TGTGCCAGCCCCCCGAGTGGCAGGCCGAGCAATCAGCCCCAGCATTTT. It codes for CASPPSGRPSNQPQHF.

V usage is TRBV4-1 and J usage is TRBJ1-2, with a possible D match to TRBD1 (5 bases). Trimming removed 4 bases from V and 3 bases from J, with 18 bases in between. Looked up from germline, CDR1 is MGHRA and CDR2 is YSYEKL. This CDR3 has 16 amino acids. The CDR3 region is CASSRPGQRRDYGYTF. CDR3 bases: TGCGCCAGCAGCCGACCCGGACAAAGGAGGGACTATGGCTACACCTTC.

This chain links TRBV5-1 with TRBJ2-6; D is possibly TRBD1 or TRBD2 (6 bases each). V lost 3 bases to trimming and J lost 0 bases, with 16 bases between them. CDR3 length: 18 residues. Germline assignment: CDR1 SGHRS and CDR2 YFSETQ. Here the CDR3 DNA reads TGCGCCAGCAGCTCCTTTGGGGGGCGCTCCTCTGGGGCCAACGTCCTGACTTTC. This translates into CASSSFGGRSSGANVLTF.

The chain uses TRBV5-4 and TRBJ2-1; the D call may be TRBD1 or TRBD2 (5 bases each). Germline CDR1 SGHNT, CDR2 YYREEE (reference sequence). The CDR3 loop spans 14 amino acids. V was cut by 5 bases and J by 8 bases, with 17 bases left in between. The CDR3 DNA reads as TGTGCCAGCAGGTCGGACAATTCGAGGGATGAGCAGTTCTTC. It encodes CASRSDNSRDEQFF.

The rearrangement uses TRBV19 and TRBJ1-5; D gene ambiguous. The V and J ends lost 10 bases and 4 bases respectively, with 20 bases between them. The germline V gene encodes CDR1 LNHDA and CDR2 SQIVND (reference sequence). The CDR3 runs to 15 residues. CDR3 sequence: CATQTYSRLNQPQHF. CDR3 in DNA: TGTGCCACCCAAACCTACTCACGTCTAAATCAGCCCCAGCATTTT.

The chain employs TRBV7-2 and TRBJ2-7; 15 nucleotides align to TRBD2. The CDR3 loop spans 18 amino acids. Germline CDR1 and CDR2: SGHTA and FQGNSA. Losses at the gene ends were 1 base for V and 7 bases for J; bases not matched to a gene: 11. The chain's CDR3 is CASSLVRTSGRAAGEQYF. Here the CDR3 DNA reads TGTGCCAGCAGCTTAGTGAGGACTAGCGGGAGGGCCGCGGGTGAGCAGTACTTC. Based on the CDR3 plus reference TRBV7-2 and TRBJ2-7, the full variable domain is GAGVSQSPSNKVTEKGKDVELRCDPISGHTALYWYRQSLGQGLEFLIYFQGNSAPDKSGLPSDRFSAERTGGSVSTLTIQRTQQEDSAVYLCASSLVRTSGRAAGEQYFGPGTRLTVT.

This chain connects TRBV4-1 to TRBJ2-7; no clear D gene. Germline CDR1 is MGHRA and CDR2 is YSYEKL. The CDR3 has 12 residues. V lost 5 bases, J lost 3 bases, and 8 bases lay in between. In nucleotides, the CDR3 is TGCGCCAGCAGCTTCAACAGCTACGAGCAGTACTTC. Its protein product is CASSFNSYEQYF.

The rearrangement joins TRBV18 to TRBJ1-2; the match to TRBD1 covers 7 bases. The trim removed 4 bases at V and 6 bases at J, leaving 11 bases unmatched. The CDR3 length is 15 residues. Germline V gives CDR1 KGHSH, CDR2 LQKENI. For the CDR3, the DNA is TGTGCCAGCTCACTCACAGGGGACCCTACTAATGGCTACACCTTC. Protein sequence: CASSLTGDPTNGYTF.

The CDR3 nucleotides read TGTGCCAGTAGTGCGAATCTCCTCTCGGGGGCGCGGATCAGGCAGCCCCAGCATTTT. It specifies CASSANLLSGARIRQPQHF. The chain uses TRBV19 and TRBJ1-5, with TRBD1 as a possible D gene (6 bases). The length of the CDR3 is 19 residues. V was cut by 5 bases and J by 7 bases, with 30 bases left in between. Germline lookup yields CDR1 LNHDA and CDR2 SQIVND (reference sequence). The full variable domain, its missing parts supplied by reference TRBV19 and TRBJ1-5, is DGGITQSPKYLFRKEGQNVTLSCEQNLNHDAMYWYRQDPGQGLRLIYYSQIVNDFQKGDIAEGYSVSREKKESFPLTVTSAQKNPTAFYLCASSANLLSGARIRQPQHFGDGTRLSIL.

The chain is built from TRBV11-3 and TRBJ2-7; 7 positions match TRBD1. Looked up from germline, CDR1 is SGHNT and CDR2 is YENEEA. Trimming cost V 5 bases and J 6 bases; bases outside gene matches: 10. The CDR3 runs to 14 residues. The CDR3: CASSPQGQASEQYF. Written as DNA, the CDR3 is TGTGCCAGCAGCCCGCAAGGACAGGCCTCCGAGCAGTACTTC.

This clone was detected once. The chain uses TRBV9 and TRBJ2-1, with 10 bases matching TRBD2. The CDR3 totals 15 residues. Germline loops: CDR1 SGDLS, CDR2 YYNGEE. The J segment lost 7 bases and the V segment lost 0 bases, leaving 4 bases of the junction unmatched. CDR3 DNA: TGTGCCAGCAGCGTAGGAGCGGGAGGGTTTAATGAGCAGTTCTTC. Protein product: CASSVGAGGFNEQFF.

This chain joins TRBV10-2 and TRBJ2-7; no reliable D call. Germline V lookup: CDR1 WSHSY, CDR2 SAAADI. The V and J ends lost 7 bases and 3 bases respectively, with 19 bases between them. This CDR3 is built from 15 residues. The chain's CDR3 is CASNDPKRKFYEQYF. Here the CDR3 DNA reads TGCGCCAGCAATGACCCGAAAAGAAAATTCTACGAGCAGTACTTC.

The genes are TRBV7-8 and TRBJ1-1; 12 bases map to TRBD1. The V segment lost 5 bases and the J segment 8 bases; nucleotides outside the gene matches: 9. The CDR3 is 15 amino acids. CDR1 and CDR2 (germline): SGHVS, FQNEAQ. CDR3 sequence reads: CASSAPGDRGREAFF. CDR3 nucleotides: TGTGCCAGCAGCGCCCCTGGGGACAGGGGGCGGGAAGCTTTCTTT.

This rearrangement joins TRBV7-9 to TRBJ2-1; D remains ambiguous. Germline CDR1 SEHNR, CDR2 FQNEAQ (reference sequence). This CDR3 is 14 amino acids long. V lost 1 base and J lost 5, with 9 bases in between. DNA of the CDR3: TGTGCCAGCAGCTTAGTCCACTATGACAATGAGCAGTTCTTC. Protein: CASSLVHYDNEQFF.

The gene calls are TRBV1 and TRBJ2-1; TRBD2, the D gene given by the table, was not confirmed from the DNA. TRBV1 is given as a pseudogene. The CDR3 has 19 amino acids. CDR3 sequence (DNA): TGCACCAGCAGCCAGGAACGACCCGGGACTAGCGGGAGAATTAATGAGCAGTTCTTC. It yields the protein CTSSQERPGTSGRINEQFF.